This T cell receptor (beta chain) appears in the sequencing data of a study of cytomegalovirus exposure and HLA in healthy donors. Study observations and caveats: Apparent HLA restriction characterized most CMV-associated TCR beta chains in a later analysis. An analysis done earlier found most TCR beta V segments productive about 87% or about 30% of the time. Presence/absence analyses assumed roughly uniform sequencing depth across donors, which may not hold.

Both 60 Vbeta primers and 13 Jbeta primers went into the PCR. Clones were read by immunoSEQ multiplex PCR, and TCRdb kept only the in-frame ones, dropping some. The table records around 120,000 clones, 75% to 90% of them present only once. J gave up 2 bases and V 6 bases, and 5 bases lay outside the gene matches. The germline V gene has CDR1 MDHEN and CDR2 SYDVKM. The CDR3 extends over 14 amino acids. This clone was detected a few times. Its antigen is not known. This chain joins TRBV28 and TRBJ2-3; 7 nucleotides match TRBD2. This clonotype was sampled from a woman in her thirties or forties in good health and CMV-seronegative. The sequenced material came from PBMCs. The CDR3 coding sequence is TGTGCCAGCAGGAGGGAGGGCCTCACAGATACGCAGTATTTT. It specifies CASRREGLTDTQYF.